The next 26 T cell receptor beta chains were all read from a single sample in a study of T cell repertoires in cytomegalovirus infection. TCRdb analysed the reads with MiXCR anew, one entry per CDR3 protein. Among 310,000 or so distinct CDR3 sequences listed, around 10% were seen once. The sequencing sample was made of PBMCs. The receptors originated from a human donor in good health (CMV status not recorded). Some clones in this sample may be carry-over from other donors' samples.

This clonotype was recorded many times. The chain employs TRBV10-3 and TRBJ2-1, with 13 bases matching TRBD2. The CDR3 spans 14 residues. Trimming at V came to 6 bases and at J to 9 bases, leaving 5 bases not matched to a gene. Germline CDR1 is ENHRY and CDR2 is SYGVKD. This chain's CDR3 is CAIRTSGGASEQFF. The CDR3 nucleotides read TGTGCCATCAGAACTAGCGGGGGGGCAAGTGAGCAGTTCTTC.

This clonotype has a count of ten or more. The chain recombines TRBV27 with TRBJ1-2; D not certain. The CDR3 has 15 amino acids. The germline V gene has CDR1 MNHEY and CDR2 SMNVEV (reference sequence). V dropped 2 bases and J dropped 8 bases, with 18 bases sitting between them. DNA of the CDR3: TGTGCCAGCAGTTTAATTAGCCCCCGGGTGGAAGGCTACACCTTC. Amino acids: CASSLISPRVEGYTF.

The sample holds many counts of this clonotype. The gene calls are TRBV7-9 and TRBJ2-1; TRBD2 is a possible D gene (6 bases). V was cut by 7 bases and J by 1 base, with 14 bases left in between. Germline assignment: CDR1 SEHNR and CDR2 FQNEAQ (reference sequence). The CDR3 covers 15 residues. Here the CDR3 DNA reads TGTGCCAGCACCCCGTTGCGGGGATCCTACAATGAGCAGTTCTTC. Protein sequence: CASTPLRGSYNEQFF.

Concerning this clonotype itself: Being one base from a much bigger clone, this may be a read error. The chain is built from TRBV25-1 and TRBJ1-1, with D possibly TRBD1 on 5 matching bases. Germline CDR1 reads MGHDK; CDR2 reads SYGVNS. V lost 1 base and J 5 bases, leaving 11 bases between the germline ends. The CDR3 loop spans 14 amino acids. The CDR3 reads CASSEFGGRTEAFF. CDR3 DNA sequence: TGTGCCAGCAGTGAATTCGGGGGTCGGACTGAAGCTTTCTTT.

As for this clonotype: Possible read error: a much larger clone is one base away. The chain couples TRBV3-1 to TRBJ1-2; 7 nucleotides align to TRBD1. From germline, CDR1 is LGHDT and CDR2 YNNKEL (reference sequence). The CDR3 contains 13 residues. This CDR3 reads CASSQAGGGGYIF. The CDR3 DNA reads as TGTGCCAGCAGCCAAGCAGGGGGGGGAGGCTACATCTTC. Full variable domain (rest looked up from reference TRBV3-1 and TRBJ1-2): DTAVSQTPKYLVTQMGNDKSIKCEQNLGHDTMYWYKQDSKKFLKIMFSYNNKELIINETVPNRFSPKSPDKAHLNLHINSLELGDSAVYFCASSQAGGGGYIFGSGTRLTVV.

The CDR3 spells CASSPQDSREQYF. The CDR3 region has the DNA TGCGCCAGCAGCCCCCAAGATTCACGGGAGCAGTACTTC. The chain combines TRBV10-2 with TRBJ2-7; D gene ambiguous. V dropped 6 bases and J dropped 7 bases, with 16 bases sitting between them. The CDR3 has 13 amino acids. Germline CDR1 and CDR2: WSHSY and SAAADI.

This clonotype appeared a few times. The chain recombines TRBV20-1 with TRBJ2-7; TRBD2 aligns across 8 bases. With 6 bases clipped from V and 8 bases from J, the junction kept 12 bases outside the gene matches. This CDR3 comprises 13 residues. Germline CDR1 DFQATT, CDR2 SNEGSKA (reference sequence). The CDR3 bases are TGCAGTGCGAGCCATGATAGCGGGGTGAAGCAGTACTTC. Its translation: CSASHDSGVKQYF.

This clonotype was found many times. The J gene is TRBJ2-5, the V gene TRBV7-9; 8 bases are a match to TRBD2. V lost 5 bases to trimming and J lost 0 bases; unmatched junction nucleotides: 8. Germline CDR1 reads SEHNR; CDR2 reads FQNEAQ (reference sequence). The CDR3 is made up of 16 amino acids. Here the CDR3 reads CASSHRIAGNQETQYF. Here the CDR3 DNA reads TGTGCCAGCAGCCACCGAATAGCGGGGAACCAAGAGACCCAGTACTTC.

This clonotype was seen at least ten times. The V gene is TRBV29-1, the J gene TRBJ2-1, with 7 bases aligning to TRBD1. V trimming: 6 bases; J trimming: 4 bases; junction bases outside the gene matches: 9. The CDR3 is 14 amino acids. Per the germline V gene, CDR1 is SQVTM and CDR2 is ANQGSEA. CDR3 nucleotides: TGCAGCGTACGACACAGGGGTGCTTACAATGAGCAGTTCTTC. Protein sequence: CSVRHRGAYNEQFF.

The sample holds a few counts of this clonotype. The rearrangement joins TRBV6-5 to TRBJ2-1; D may be TRBD1 (5 bases). Trimming shortened V by 7 bases and J by 0 bases, and 16 bases separated the two germline ends. Per the germline V gene, CDR1 is MNHEY and CDR2 is SVGAGI. This CDR3 comprises 16 residues. The CDR3 here is CASTQGHSYSYNEQFF. Here the CDR3 DNA reads TGTGCCAGCACCCAAGGACATTCCTACTCCTACAATGAGCAGTTCTTC.

The table lists this clonotype with a few counts. The chain combines TRBV20-1 with TRBJ2-1, with TRBD2 identical over 14 bases. CDR1 DFQATT and CDR2 SNEGSKA come from the germline V gene (reference sequence). The CDR3 length is 17 residues. V lost 3 bases to trimming and J lost 6 bases; unmatched junction nucleotides: 10. The CDR3 region has the DNA TGCAGTGCTAGGCATATCAGACTAGCGGGGGGGCTCAATGAGCAGTTCTTC. Its translation is CSARHIRLAGGLNEQFF.

This clonotype was seen repeatedly, ten times or more. This chain links TRBV20-1 with TRBJ2-1, with TRBD2 matching over 7 bases. The CDR3 totals 15 residues. V trimming: 0 bases; J trimming: 4 bases; junction bases outside the gene matches: 6. Looked up from germline, CDR1 is DFQATT and CDR2 is SNEGSKA (reference sequence). CDR3 bases: TGCAGTGCTAGAGATCGCGGGGGAGTATACAATGAGCAGTTCTTC. This codes for CSARDRGGVYNEQFF.

CDR3 region: CASSPSRSTFGNTIYF. CDR3 sequence (DNA): TGTGCCAGCAGTCCCTCCCGTTCGACTTTTGGAAACACCATATATTTT. The chain uses TRBV12-3 or TRBV12-4 and TRBJ1-3; unclear D gene. Trimming shortened V by 5 bases and J by 3 bases, and 17 bases separated the two germline ends. This CDR3 is built from 16 residues.

This clonotype was seen more than once but under ten times. The chain joins TRBV28 to TRBJ1-5; D not certain. Trimming took off 6 bases at V and 0 bases at J, with 12 bases between the two ends. The germline gives CDR1 MDHEN, CDR2 SYDVKM. The CDR3 is 15 residues long. As DNA, the CDR3 is TGTGCCAGCAGCCCGGGCGAGACTAGCAATCAGCCCCAGCATTTT. Residues: CASSPGETSNQPQHF.

This clonotype was seen repeatedly, ten times or more. Here the CDR3 reads CASSQILVADTQYF. The CDR3 nucleotides are TGTGCCAGCAGTCAGATACTAGTGGCAGATACGCAGTATTTT. J is TRBJ2-3 and V is TRBV7-9; a weak D match, TRBD2 (5 bases). In germline, CDR1 is SEHNR, CDR2 FQNEAQ (reference sequence). The V gene lost 6 bases and the J gene lost 4 bases, with 14 bases spanning the gap. The CDR3 length is 14 residues.

This clonotype came up many times. Here the CDR3 DNA reads TGCAGTGCAACACCGGGGATCTCTGGAAACACCATATATTTT. Its protein is CSATPGISGNTIYF. The chain recombines TRBV20-1 with TRBJ1-3; D not certain. CDR1 is DFQATT and CDR2 is SNEGSKA in the germline V gene (reference sequence). CDR3 size: 14 residues. The ends were cut back, 6 bases at V and 0 bases at J, with 12 bases in the middle.

This clonotype was recorded at least ten times. This rearrangement joins TRBV29-1 to TRBJ2-1, with D uncertain. V was shortened by 3 bases and J by 0 bases, with 9 bases between the two germline ends. CDR1 is SQVTM, CDR2 ANQGSEA, per germline. CDR3 length: 14 amino acids. CDR3 nucleotide sequence: TGCAGCGTTGATTCTTCTCGCTCCTACAATGAGCAGTTCTTC. Translation: CSVDSSRSYNEQFF.

This clonotype was found many times. The CDR3 loop is CAISVLGGNQPQHF. In nucleotides, the CDR3 is TGTGCCATCAGTGTCCTAGGAGGAAATCAGCCCCAGCATTTT. This sequence joins TRBV10-3 and TRBJ1-5; D gene uncertain. CDR1 is ENHRY and CDR2 is SYGVKD in the germline V gene. The CDR3 consists of 14 residues. V was cut by 4 bases and J by 4 bases, with 11 bases left in between.

The J gene is TRBJ1-1, the V gene TRBV6-5; unclear D gene. The ends were cut back, 5 bases at V and 5 bases at J, with 12 bases in the middle. This CDR3 has 13 amino acids. Germline CDR1 and CDR2: MNHEY and SVGAGI. The DNA of the CDR3 is TGTGCCAGCAGTCCTGAGTCTAGGACTGAAGCTTTCTTT. It encodes CASSPESRTEAFF.

In its sample, this clonotype was seen a few times. The rearrangement links TRBV4-1 to TRBJ2-2; possible D gene TRBD1, 5 bases. CDR3 length equals 16 residues. Germline V gene lookup returns CDR1 MGHRA and CDR2 YSYEKL. V lost 0 bases, J lost 6 bases, and 14 bases lay in between. The CDR3 sequence is CASSQERQGDAGELFF. The CDR3 DNA reads TGCGCCAGCAGCCAAGAAAGGCAGGGCGATGCCGGGGAGCTGTTTTTT.

On this clonotype: Since a much larger clone is just one base distant, this may be a read error. Without the conserved terminal phenylalanine or tryptophan, this CDR3 likely stems from a read error. This chain joins TRBV20-1 and TRBJ1-6, with D tentatively TRBD1 (6 bases). CDR1 and CDR2 from the germline V gene are DFQATT and SNEGSKA (reference sequence). CDR3 length equals 14 residues. Trimming stripped 6 bases from V and 5 bases from J, with 14 bases between. CDR3 sequence: CSASPPGDNSPLHS. DNA of the CDR3: TGCAGTGCAAGTCCCCCAGGGGATAATTCACCCCTCCACTCT.

In its sample, this clonotype was seen many times. CDR3 amino acids: CASSLERGGETQYF. In nucleotides, the CDR3 is TGCGCCAGCAGCTTGGAAAGGGGGGGTGAGACCCAGTACTTC. The V and J genes are TRBV5-1 and TRBJ2-5; maybe TRBD2 (7 bases). V was trimmed by 0 bases and J by 5 bases, leaving 11 bases between them. Germline-derived CDR1 and CDR2 are SGHRS and YFSETQ. The CDR3 has 14 amino acids.

The chain has TRBV20-1 and TRBJ1-2; D gene uncertain. Germline assignment: CDR1 DFQATT and CDR2 SNEGSKA (reference sequence). This CDR3 contains 12 residues. The V gene lost 3 bases and the J gene lost 5 bases, with 10 bases spanning the gap. In nucleotides, the CDR3 is TGCAGTGCTAGTGGGCTGGGGTATGGCTACACCTTC. Its translation is CSASGLGYGYTF.

This clonotype has at least ten counts. V usage is TRBV5-1 and J usage is TRBJ1-1; D is unresolved. The CDR3 is made up of 16 amino acids. V lost 0 bases and J 0 bases, leaving 12 bases between the germline ends. CDR1 is SGHRS and CDR2 is YFSETQ in the germline V gene. In DNA, the CDR3 is TGCGCCAGCAGCTTGGGCCCGGTTGGTTTGAACACTGAAGCTTTCTTT. It translates to CASSLGPVGLNTEAFF.

This clonotype showed up many times. V and J are TRBV7-2 and TRBJ2-1; 7 positions agree with TRBD1. CDR1 is SGHTA and CDR2 is FQGNSA in the germline V gene. The CDR3 totals 13 residues. V was clipped by 4 bases and J by 10 bases; unmatched bases: 7. DNA of the CDR3: TGTGCCAGCAGCTCCGACAGGGCTCGAGAGCAGTTCTTC. As protein: CASSSDRAREQFF.

The chain combines TRBV27 with TRBJ1-4; TRBD1 agrees at 11 bases. The CDR3 length is 13 residues. Trimming took 8 bases from V and 6 from J; bases not matched to a gene: 2. From germline, CDR1 is MNHEY and CDR2 SMNVEV (reference sequence). Here the CDR3 DNA reads TGTGCCAGCCGGGACAGGGGGTATGAAAAACTGTTTTTT. Translated, it gives CASRDRGYEKLFF.